The 5 T cell receptor beta chains given below trace back to one sample, sequenced in a study of shared clonotypes between healthy human individuals. Profiling relied on immunoSEQ multiplex PCR, and the TCRdb table lists in-frame clones only, not all of them. Here the sample spans roughly 550,000 clones, around 95% being singletons. CD45RO-negative cells were positively selected for CCR7, leaving out terminally differentiated effector memory CD45RA+ cells. Sequencing was done on a sample of naive CD8+ T cells sorted from blood. These receptors all come from a woman aged 25 to 39 in good health.

The genes are TRBV30 and TRBJ2-1, with D possibly matching TRBD1 (6 bases). V dropped 1 base and J dropped 5 bases, with 15 bases sitting between them. The CDR3 has 15 residues. Germline lookup yields CDR1 GTSNPN and CDR2 SVGIG (reference sequence). The CDR3 here is CAWSGPGTLNNEQFF. The CDR3 DNA is TGTGCCTGGAGTGGCCCCGGGACACTTAACAATGAGCAGTTCTTC.

As concerns this clone: One junction end does not reproduce the germline sequence, and a read error may be involved. The chain recombines TRBV29-1 with TRBJ2-1, with TRBD2 matching over 12 bases. The CDR3 totals 19 residues. Germline loops: CDR1 SQVTM, CDR2 ANQGSEA. Here the CDR3 DNA reads TGCAGCTTTGACGGGTCTGTGCTAGCGGGAGGGCCGGGGCACAATGAGCAGTTCTTC. Its protein product is CSFDGSVLAGGPGHNEQFF.

The V gene is TRBV5-1, the J gene TRBJ1-6; D possibly corresponds to TRBD1 (6 bases). The V end was cut by 1 base, the J end by 6 bases, with 11 bases between. The CDR3 covers 15 residues. Germline CDR1 SGHRS, CDR2 YFSETQ. The DNA of the CDR3 is TGCGCCAGCAGCTTGAACTCCAGGGGTAATTCACCCCTCCACTTT. This codes for CASSLNSRGNSPLHF.

This chain links TRBV28 with TRBJ2-2; TRBD2 aligns across 9 bases. CDR1 is MDHEN and CDR2 is SYDVKM in the germline V gene. The length of the CDR3 is 14 residues. V trimming: 10 bases; J trimming: 3 bases; junction bases outside the gene matches: 6. DNA for the CDR3: TGTGCCACGCAGACTAGCGGACACACCGGGGAGCTGTTTTTT. This codes for CATQTSGHTGELFF.

With regard to this clone: The same CDR3 is also encoded by other DNA sequences in this sample. CDR3 coding DNA: TGCGCCAGCAGCCAAGACAGGAACACTGAAGCTTTCTTT. This translates into CASSQDRNTEAFF. The V call is TRBV4-1, the J call TRBJ1-1; D gene unclear. This CDR3 contains 13 residues. Between the trimmed V and J ends, which lost 0 bases and 1 base, there was a span of 3 bases. In germline, CDR1 is MGHRA, CDR2 YSYEKL.